Listed below are T cell receptor beta chains from one sample, sequenced in a study of T cell repertoires in cytomegalovirus infection. TCRdb ran MiXCR on the reads and lists one entry per CDR3 protein. The data contain around 550,000 distinct CDR3 sequences, around 27% of them singletons. The source material was PBMCs. These receptors all come from a human donor in good health (CMV status not recorded). Some clones in this sample may be carry-over from other donors' samples. CDR3s include the opening cysteine and the closing phenylalanine or tryptophan. The D gene is left open where the match is weak. For some rows the clone size is stated as once, few or many, or as a class when expanded; others skip it.

V gene: TRBV19; D gene: TRBD1; J gene: TRBJ1-1; clone size: -; CDR3 DNA: TGTGCCAGTAGTAAGAGGACAGGGGTTTCGGACACTGAAGCTTTCTTT; CDR3 protein: CASSKRTGVSDTEAFF
V gene: TRBV4-1; D gene: -; J gene: TRBJ1-5; clone size: -; CDR3 DNA: TGCGCCAGCAGCCAACAAAAGGGGCATCAGCCCCAGCATTTT; CDR3 protein: CASSQQKGHQPQHF
V gene: TRBV11-2; D gene: -; J gene: TRBJ1-5; clone size: few; CDR3 DNA: TGTGCCAGCAGCTCCACCGGGACGGGTTCAAGCAATCAGCCCCAGCATTTT; CDR3 protein: CASSSTGTGSSNQPQHF
V gene: TRBV5-1; D gene: TRBD1; J gene: TRBJ2-3; clone size: few; CDR3 DNA: TGCGCCAGCAGCTTGGTCGGACAGGCTACTAGCACAGATACGCAGTATTTT; CDR3 protein: CASSLVGQATSTDTQYF
V gene: TRBV20-1; D gene: -; J gene: TRBJ1-1; clone size: -; CDR3 DNA: TGCAGTGCTAGAGAGGACACTGAAGCTTTCTTT; CDR3 protein: CSAREDTEAFF
V gene: TRBV10-3; D gene: -; J gene: TRBJ2-2; clone size: few; CDR3 DNA: TGTGCCATCAGAGGAGTTCTGGGGACCGGGGAGCTGTTTTTT; CDR3 protein: CAIRGVLGTGELFF
V gene: TRBV7-2; D gene: TRBD2; J gene: TRBJ2-1; clone size: -; CDR3 DNA: TGTGCCAGCAGCTCGCAGCCGGGACTAGCGGGAAATGAGCAGTTCTTC; CDR3 protein: CASSSQPGLAGNEQFF
V gene: TRBV3-1; D gene: -; J gene: TRBJ2-2; clone size: -; CDR3 DNA: TGTGCCAGCAGCCCGTCCGGTGGGGTAATCACCGGGGAGCTGTTTTTT; CDR3 protein: CASSPSGGVITGELFF
V gene: TRBV7-2; D gene: -; J gene: TRBJ2-5; clone size: few; CDR3 DNA: TGTGCCAGCAGCTTAGGACCAGACCAAGAGACCCAGTACTTC; CDR3 protein: CASSLGPDQETQYF
V gene: TRBV7-2; D gene: -; J gene: TRBJ1-2; clone size: -; CDR3 DNA: TGTGCCAGCAGCTTAGCGATCGGGGGCAGGGGCTACACCTTC; CDR3 protein: CASSLAIGGRGYTF
V gene: TRBV7-6; D gene: TRBD2; J gene: TRBJ2-1; clone size: -; CDR3 DNA: TGTGCCAGCAGCCCCCGAGGTAGCGGGAGGGCTGGCAATGAGCAGTTCTTC; CDR3 protein: CASSPRGSGRAGNEQFF
V gene: TRBV6-2/TRBV6-3; D gene: -; J gene: TRBJ2-1; clone size: few; CDR3 DNA: TGTGCCAGCAGTTACCCGGGAGTCCGGCGAACTCCGCAGGTAGATGAGCAGTTCTTC; CDR3 protein: CASSYPGVRRTPQVDEQFF
V gene: TRBV6-1; D gene: TRBD1; J gene: TRBJ1-5; clone size: few; CDR3 DNA: TGTGCCAGCAGTCCGGGACAGCCTTTTCGGCCCCAGCATTTT; CDR3 protein: CASSPGQPFRPQHF